These 6 T cell receptor beta chains were sequenced from one sample in a study of T-cell reconstitution after alpha-beta-depleted transplantation in children. TCRbeta library preparation incorporated unique molecular identifiers. TCRdb passed the PCR reads through MiXCR, listing each CDR3 protein once. This table has some 490,000 distinct CDR3 sequences, 12% appearing once. The sequenced sample was PBMCs from the stem cell graft donor, obtained from the stem cell graft. Every receptor here comes from a human donor who donated a stem cell graft to a child with combined immunodeficiency.

This clonotype was detected ten times or more. CDR3 region: CASSPSYNEQFF. Here the CDR3 DNA reads TGTGCCAGCAGCCCCTCCTACAATGAGCAGTTCTTC. The V call is TRBV18, the J call TRBJ2-1; D unresolved. Germline CDR1 KGHSH, CDR2 LQKENI. Trimming took 8 bases from V and 0 from J, leaving 5 bases between them. The CDR3 is 12 amino acids.

The chain combines TRBV6-5 with TRBJ2-1; TRBD1 is a possible D gene (5 bases). Trimming shortened V by 6 bases and J by 6 bases, and 18 bases separated the two germline ends. This CDR3 is 15 amino acids long. Germline V gene data show CDR1 as MNHEY and CDR2 as SVGAGI. The DNA for the CDR3 is TGTGCCAGCAGCTATCGGACACCAACTACCAATGAGCAGTTCTTC. Translation gives CASSYRTPTTNEQFF.

V is TRBV15 and J is TRBJ1-5, with D hard to call. Trimming pared 4 bases from V and 0 bases from J, leaving 7 bases between. This CDR3 contains 14 residues. Germline V gene sequence: CDR1 LNHNV, CDR2 YYDKDF (reference sequence). This chain's CDR3 is CATSILGSNQPQHF. CDR3 coding DNA: TGTGCCACCAGCATACTGGGTAGCAATCAGCCCCAGCATTTT.

The chain recombines TRBV4-2 with TRBJ2-7; tentatively, D is TRBD2 (7 bases). V lost 0 bases to trimming and J lost 4 bases, with 19 bases between them. This CDR3 is built from 17 residues. Germline CDR1 reads LGHNA; CDR2 reads YNFKEQ. The CDR3 protein is CASSQDLGGGASYEQYF. The CDR3 DNA follows: TGTGCCAGCAGCCAAGATCTGGGAGGGGGGGCCTCGTACGAGCAGTACTTC.

The V and J genes are TRBV27 and TRBJ2-1, with a weak D call TRBD1 (6 bases). The CDR3 is made up of 15 amino acids. With 6 bases removed from V and 5 bases from J, the gap between germline ends came to 17 bases. Germline V gene lookup returns CDR1 MNHEY and CDR2 SMNVEV (reference sequence). The CDR3 protein is CASRQTGFRDNEQFF. For the CDR3, the DNA is TGTGCCAGCAGACAAACAGGGTTCCGGGACAATGAGCAGTTCTTC.

The chain has TRBV12-3 or TRBV12-4 and TRBJ1-4, with TRBD1 identical over 7 bases. J lost 3 bases, V lost 5 bases, and 9 bases had no gene match. This CDR3 has 16 amino acids. CDR3: CASSLRQGRANEKLFF. CDR3 DNA: TGTGCCAGCAGTCTCAGACAGGGCAGGGCTAATGAAAAACTGTTTTTT.